This record concerns one TCR beta chain sequence. Its antigen is not identified. The sample originates from a study of PD-L1 blockade in urothelial cancer. For the study at large: Patients took up atezolizumab in 2014 at 1,200 mg intravenously every 3 weeks.

The table came from immunoSEQ multiplex PCR; TCRdb's copy has only in-frame clones and leaves some out. The data show 30,000 to 40,000 clones, 65% to 90% seen once. Time point: pretreatment peripheral blood. Patients in the study were battling locally advanced or metastatic urothelial carcinoma. The study, taken as a whole, reports: Pretreatment TCR clonality in blood, when below the median, was predictive of better survival. Greater 3-week expansion of tumor-associated blood clones was recorded for durable-benefit patients.

The sequencing here drew on PBMCs, taken around atezolizumab (anti-PD-L1) treatment. This TCR derives from a man in his 60s with urothelial cancer.

DNA of the CDR3: TGTGCCAGCAGGAATGACAGGGGGGGAATCTACGAGCAGTACTTC. Protein: CASRNDRGGIYEQYF. The chain is built from TRBV28 and TRBJ2-7; TRBD1 matches at 9 bases. The V gene end was trimmed by 6 bases and the J gene end by 3 bases; junction bases not matched to a gene: 9. Looked up from germline, CDR1 is MDHEN and CDR2 is SYDVKM. CDR3 length equals 15 residues.